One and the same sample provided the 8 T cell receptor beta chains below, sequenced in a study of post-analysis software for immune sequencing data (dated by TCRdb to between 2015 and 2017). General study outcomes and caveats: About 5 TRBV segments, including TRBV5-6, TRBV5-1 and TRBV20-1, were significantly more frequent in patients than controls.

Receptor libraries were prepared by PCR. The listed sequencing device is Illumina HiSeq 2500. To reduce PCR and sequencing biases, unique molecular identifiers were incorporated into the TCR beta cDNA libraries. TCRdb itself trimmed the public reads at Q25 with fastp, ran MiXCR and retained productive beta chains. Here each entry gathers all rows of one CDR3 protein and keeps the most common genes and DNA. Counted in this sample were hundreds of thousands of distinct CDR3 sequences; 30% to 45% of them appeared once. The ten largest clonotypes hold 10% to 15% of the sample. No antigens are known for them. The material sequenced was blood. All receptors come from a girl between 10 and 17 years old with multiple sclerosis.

DNA for the CDR3: TGCGCCAGCAGCTTCACAGTGAACACTGAAGCTTTCTTT. Residues: CASSFTVNTEAFF. This chain connects TRBV5-1 to TRBJ1-1; no definite D call. The CDR3 spans 13 residues. Trimming shortened V by 2 bases and J by 0 bases, and 5 bases separated the two germline ends. The germline CDR1 and CDR2 sequences are SGHRS and YFSETQ.

The CDR3 nucleotides are TGTGCCAGCAGCTTAGAAGTCGATTACACAGATACGCAGTATTTT. Translating it yields CASSLEVDYTDTQYF. This chain connects TRBV7-9 to TRBJ2-3; D is unresolved. Germline V gene sequence: CDR1 SEHNR, CDR2 FQNEAQ (reference sequence). This CDR3 has 15 amino acids. Trimming took off 1 base at V and 2 bases at J, with 10 bases between the two ends.

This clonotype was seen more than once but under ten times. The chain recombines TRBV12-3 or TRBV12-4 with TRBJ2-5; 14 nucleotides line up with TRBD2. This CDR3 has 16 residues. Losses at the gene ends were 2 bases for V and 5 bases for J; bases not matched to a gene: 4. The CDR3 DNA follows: TGTGCCAGCAGTTTACCGGGACTAGCGGGGGTCGAGACCCAGTACTTC. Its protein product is CASSLPGLAGVETQYF.

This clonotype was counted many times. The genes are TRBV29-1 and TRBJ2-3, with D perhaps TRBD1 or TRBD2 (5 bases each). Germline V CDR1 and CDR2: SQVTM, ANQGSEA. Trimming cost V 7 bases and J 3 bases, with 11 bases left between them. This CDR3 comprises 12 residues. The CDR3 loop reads CSGKGSTDTQYF. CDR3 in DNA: TGCAGCGGTAAGGGGAGTACAGATACGCAGTATTTT.

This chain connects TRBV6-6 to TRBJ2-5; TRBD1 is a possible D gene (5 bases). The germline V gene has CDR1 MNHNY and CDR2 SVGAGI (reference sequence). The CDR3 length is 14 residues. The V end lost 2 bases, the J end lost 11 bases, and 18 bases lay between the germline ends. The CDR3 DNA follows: TGTGCCAGCAGTTACCAGGGTTGGGGCAATGAGCAGTACTTC. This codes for CASSYQGWGNEQYF.

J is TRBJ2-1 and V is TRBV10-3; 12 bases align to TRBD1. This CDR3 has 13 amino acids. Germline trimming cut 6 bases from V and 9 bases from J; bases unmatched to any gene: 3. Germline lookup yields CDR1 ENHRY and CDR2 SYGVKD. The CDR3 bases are TGTGCCATCAGGGGACAGGGGGCGCTTGAGCAGTTCTTC. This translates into CAIRGQGALEQFF.

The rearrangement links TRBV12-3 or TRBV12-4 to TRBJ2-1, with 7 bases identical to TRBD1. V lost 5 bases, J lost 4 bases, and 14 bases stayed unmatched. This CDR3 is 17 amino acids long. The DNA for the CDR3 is TGTGCCAGCAGTCCAACCCAAACAGGGGTCCCTTACAATGAGCAGTTCTTC. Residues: CASSPTQTGVPYNEQFF.

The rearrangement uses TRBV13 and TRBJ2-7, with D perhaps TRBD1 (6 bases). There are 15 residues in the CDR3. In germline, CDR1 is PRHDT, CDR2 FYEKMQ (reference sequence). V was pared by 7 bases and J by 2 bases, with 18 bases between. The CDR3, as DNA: TGTGCCAGCACCAACAGGGTGGGGGATACCTACGAGCAGTACTTC. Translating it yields CASTNRVGDTYEQYF.